The clone carrying this TCR beta chain has more than one count but fewer than ten. The antigen remains unidentified. Starting from around 500 ng of total RNA, TCR beta cDNA was produced with a primer in the constant region. A slightly modified ARM-PCR protocol with three nested multiplex PCR rounds produced these TCR beta libraries. Investigators reported that the first two PCR rounds, at 10 to 11 cycles each, used TRBV1-TRBV30 forward primers with a C-beta reverse primer. TCRdb processed the multiplex PCR reads anew with MiXCR; each CDR3 protein has one entry. The repertoire includes 100,000 or so distinct CDR3 sequences, more than 65% of them detected once, and roughly an eighth sits in the top ten. There are 13 residues in the CDR3. In germline, CDR1 is SEHNR, CDR2 FQNEAQ (reference sequence). Trimming shortened V by 5 bases and J by 4 bases, and 9 bases separated the two germline ends. Bulk tissue was left unsorted, and RNA and DNA were co-extracted from roughly 20-30 mg of it. Patients' primary liver carcinoma was surgically resected.

The sample is drawn from a study of tumor-infiltrating lymphocytes in primary liver carcinoma. Study-wide results and caveats: There were only about 7-24% of top clones found in all five tumor regions.

The TCR sequence derives from a woman aged 60-75 years with primary liver carcinoma and hepatitis B virus infection. The gene calls are TRBV7-9 and TRBJ1-3; TRBD1 is a possible D gene (5 bases). Sequencing was done on a sample of liver tumor tissue from sampling region 2. Described subset: tumor region T2, inferior pole. The DNA of the CDR3 is TGTGCCAGCAGCCCCCGGACAGGAAACACCATATATTTT. It is translated as CASSPRTGNTIYF.